This entry lists 21 T cell receptor beta chains sequenced from one sample in a study of breast tumors, draining lymph nodes, adjacent tissues. TCRdb recomputed calls from the multiplex PCR reads with MiXCR, one row per CDR3 protein. Altogether under 250,000 distinct CDR3 sequences are present, about 34% being singletons, with the ten largest covering 1.4%. Breast cancer patients provided tissue from their axillary draining lymph nodes. Sequenced input: axillary lymph node tissue. These receptor sequences come from a female donor with breast cancer. Some clones in this sample may be carry-over from other donors' samples.

Concerning this clonotype: The junction differs from germline at one of its ends, possibly a read error. The CDR3: CASSTRTGQLLALF. The CDR3 nucleotides are TGTGCCAGCAGCACCAGGACAGGGCAATTATTGGCTCTCTTT. The rearrangement joins TRBV7-8 to TRBJ1-1, with 8 bases that match TRBD1. The germline gives CDR1 SGHVS, CDR2 FQNEAQ. The CDR3 contains 14 residues.

This clonotype was found many times. The rearrangement joins TRBV19 to TRBJ2-5, with 11 bases fitting TRBD2. The trim removed 4 bases at V and 5 bases at J, leaving 9 bases unmatched. The CDR3 contains 16 residues. Looked up from germline, CDR1 is LNHDA and CDR2 is SQIVND (reference sequence). CDR3 sequence (DNA): TGTGCCAGTAGTACCCTATCGACTAGCGGGAAGGAGACCCAGTACTTC. Its translation: CASSTLSTSGKETQYF.

A few counts support this clonotype. This sequence may be a read error, since a much larger clone differs from it by one base. The final CDR3 position lacks the conserved phenylalanine or tryptophan, pointing to a likely read error. The chain uses TRBV9 and TRBJ2-1, with D possibly matching TRBD2 (6 bases). From germline, CDR1 is SGDLS and CDR2 YYNGEE. Trimming stripped 1 base from V and 8 bases from J, with 10 bases between. This CDR3 has 13 residues. CDR3 DNA sequence: TGTGCCAGCAGCGTACGGCGCGGGGATGAGCAGTTCTCC. Its protein is CASSVRRGDEQFS.

This clonotype appeared many times. J is TRBJ1-3 and V is TRBV12-3 or TRBV12-4, with TRBD1 matching 7 bases. The CDR3 has 14 amino acids. Trimming at V came to 6 bases and at J to 0 bases, leaving 2 bases not matched to a gene. CDR3 in amino acids: CASSGTVSGNTIYF. The CDR3 DNA reads as TGTGCCAGCAGCGGGACAGTCTCTGGAAACACCATATATTTT.

The table lists this clonotype with many counts. The germline gene is not matched at one end of the junction; a read error may be the cause. The chain combines TRBV6-5 with TRBJ2-7; no definite D call. The germline CDR1 and CDR2 sequences are MNHEY and SVGAGI. The CDR3 sequence is 15 residues long. CDR3 coding DNA: TGTGCCAGCAGTTACATGTCCTCTCTCTCCCACGAGCAGTACTTC. It codes for CASSYMSSLSHEQYF.

This chain uses TRBV24-1 with TRBJ2-3; D remains unclear. The J call may be incorrect, as the DNA end agrees better with TRBJ1-1. The V gene's germline CDR1 is KGHDR and CDR2 SFDVKD. The CDR3 is 15 amino acids. CDR3 sequence reads: CATSAHGQRDTEAFF. In nucleotides, the CDR3 is TGTGCCACCAGTGCCCATGGTCAGAGGGACACTGAAGCTTTCTTT.

This clonotype was counted at least ten times. The gene calls are TRBV7-9 and TRBJ2-3; TRBD1 matches 8 bases. V lost 10 bases and J lost 2; bases outside the gene matches: 14. Per germline, CDR1 SEHNR and CDR2 FQNEAQ (reference sequence). The CDR3 totals 16 residues. The CDR3 loop is CATPPGTGASTDTQYF. The CDR3 nucleotides read TGTGCCACGCCTCCCGGGACAGGTGCTTCCACAGATACGCAGTATTTT. Full variable domain (rest looked up from reference TRBV7-9 and TRBJ2-3): DTGVSQNPRHKITKRGQNVTFRCDPISEHNRLYWYRQTLGQGPEFLTYFQNEAQLEKSRLLSDRFSAERPKGSFSTLEIQRTEQGDSAMYLCATPPGTGASTDTQYFGPGTRLTVL.

V gene TRBV4-1 combines with J gene TRBJ2-7; D is unclear. CDR3 size: 17 residues. The V gene lost 1 base and the J gene lost 3 bases, with 19 bases spanning the gap. CDR1 is MGHRA, CDR2 YSYEKL, per germline. This CDR3 is CASSQGPSFDTDYEQYF. CDR3 DNA: TGCGCCAGCAGCCAAGGCCCATCCTTTGACACCGACTACGAGCAGTACTTC.

This clonotype was recorded many times. This chain's CDR3 is CSASGADEQFF. The CDR3, as DNA: TGCAGTGCTAGCGGAGCGGATGAGCAGTTCTTC. The chain joins TRBV20-1 to TRBJ2-1; D might be TRBD2 (5 bases). CDR3 length: 11 amino acids. V was shortened by 3 bases and J by 8 bases, with 8 bases between the two germline ends. The germline CDR1 and CDR2 sequences are DFQATT and SNEGSKA (reference sequence).

This clonotype was seen repeatedly, ten times or more. J is TRBJ1-6 and V is TRBV7-8; TRBD1 agrees at 7 bases. Germline CDR1 and CDR2: SGHVS and FQNEAQ. The CDR3 is made up of 14 amino acids. With 1 base clipped from V and 10 bases from J, the junction kept 4 bases outside the gene matches. The CDR3 region is CASSLGQGQSPLHF. The DNA of the CDR3 is TGTGCCAGCAGCTTAGGGCAGGGACAGTCACCCCTCCACTTT.

The sample holds a few counts of this clonotype. The chain recombines TRBV11-1 with TRBJ2-1; TRBD2 matches 7 bases. The V gene end was trimmed by 0 bases and the J gene end by 11 bases; junction bases not matched to a gene: 7. CDR1 and CDR2 from the germline V gene are SGHAT and FQDESV (reference sequence). The CDR3 spans 14 residues. The CDR3 coding sequence is TGTGCCAGCAGCTTAGCGAGCAGCGGGGCTAAGCAGTTCTTC. It codes for CASSLASSGAKQFF. Combining the CDR3 with reference TRBV11-1 and TRBJ2-1 gives the whole variable domain EAEVAQSPRYKITEKSQAVAFWCDPISGHATLYWYRQILGQGPELLVQFQDESVVDDSQLPKDRFSAERLKGVDSTLKIQPAELGDSAMYLCASSLASSGAKQFFGPGTRLTVL.

This clonotype was found many times. The J gene is TRBJ2-3, the V gene TRBV7-3; the match to TRBD2 covers 15 bases. CDR1 is SGHTA, CDR2 FQGTGA, per germline. The CDR3 spans 17 residues. V dropped 5 bases and J dropped 6; count of bases not matched to a gene: 9. The CDR3 region has the DNA TGTGCCAGCAGCCCATCGGGACTAGCGGGAGGAACCGATACGCAGTATTTT. Protein product: CASSPSGLAGGTDTQYF. The entire variable domain, with the rest obtained from reference TRBV7-3 and TRBJ2-3, is as follows: GAGVSQTPSNKVTEKGKYVELRCDPISGHTALYWYRQSLGQGPEFLIYFQGTGAADDSGLPNDRFFAVRPEGSVSTLKIQRTERGDSAVYLCASSPSGLAGGTDTQYFGPGTRLTVL.

The gene calls are TRBV5-1 and TRBJ1-2; D not certain. Germline V gene sequence: CDR1 SGHRS, CDR2 YFSETQ. The CDR3 is 12 amino acids. The germline V and J ends were trimmed by 9 bases and 7 bases, with 16 bases remaining between them. The CDR3 sequence: CATTRGSVGYTF. CDR3 in DNA: TGCGCCACCACGAGAGGGTCAGTTGGCTACACCTTC. The variable domain in full, completed from reference TRBV5-1 and TRBJ1-2, reads KAGVTQTPRYLIKTRGQQVTLSCSPISGHRSVSWYQQTPGQGLQFLFEYFSETQRNKGNFPGRFSGRQFSNSRSEMNVSTLELGDSALYLCATTRGSVGYTFGSGTRLTVV.

This rearrangement joins TRBV12-3 or TRBV12-4 to TRBJ1-1; tentative D call: TRBD1 (5 bases). The CDR3 length is 12 residues. V was clipped by 3 bases and J by 6 bases, with 8 bases between them. For the CDR3, the DNA is TGTGCCAGCAGTTTGGGGGTGGCTGAAGCTTTCTTT. It specifies CASSLGVAEAFF.

In this sample, this clonotype turned up many times. The chain couples TRBV5-1 to TRBJ2-2; D unresolved. This CDR3 has 15 amino acids. V lost 0 bases and J lost 2, with 8 bases in between. Per germline, CDR1 SGHRS and CDR2 YFSETQ. CDR3 sequence: CASSLAARNTGELFF. The CDR3 DNA follows: TGCGCCAGCAGCTTGGCTGCACGCAACACCGGGGAGCTGTTTTTT. The entire variable domain, with the rest obtained from reference TRBV5-1 and TRBJ2-2, is as follows: KAGVTQTPRYLIKTRGQQVTLSCSPISGHRSVSWYQQTPGQGLQFLFEYFSETQRNKGNFPGRFSGRQFSNSRSEMNVSTLELGDSALYLCASSLAARNTGELFFGEGSRLTVL.

Concerning this clonotype: Germline is not matched at one junction end, which may reflect a read error. The V gene is TRBV9, the J gene TRBJ2-2; 7 bases are a match to TRBD2. The CDR3 has 11 amino acids. Germline CDR1 reads SGDLS; CDR2 reads YYNGEE. CDR3 sequence: CASSRSGKLFF. Written as DNA, the CDR3 is TGTGCCAGCAGCCGAAGCGGGAAGCTGTTTTTT.

The genes are TRBV6-4 and TRBJ2-6; D perhaps matches TRBD2 (5 bases). This CDR3 comprises 13 residues. The V end lost 8 bases, the J end lost 4 bases, and 9 bases lay between the germline ends. Germline V gives CDR1 MRHNA, CDR2 SNTAGT. CDR3: CASPRAGANVLTF. The CDR3, as DNA: TGTGCCAGCCCGCGGGCGGGGGCCAACGTCCTGACTTTC.

This clonotype was seen at least ten times. The chain carries TRBV6-4 and TRBJ1-5; D is uncertain. Trimming left V 8 bases short and J 5 bases short, with 13 bases between. CDR1 MRHNA and CDR2 SNTAGT come from the germline V gene. The CDR3 runs 13 residues. The CDR3 DNA reads TGTGCCAGCGCGATAGAAGAGGATCAGCCCCAGCATTTT. Translating it yields CASAIEEDQPQHF.

The chain has TRBV27 and TRBJ2-1; either TRBD1 or TRBD2 may supply D (5 bases each). The length of the CDR3 is 15 residues. Looked up from germline, CDR1 is MNHEY and CDR2 is SMNVEV (reference sequence). Trimming pared 5 bases from V and 6 bases from J, leaving 17 bases between. The CDR3 nucleotides read TGTGCCAGCAGTGCCCACTGCCCTGGGGGCAATGAGCAGTTCTTC. Amino acids: CASSAHCPGGNEQFF.

This clonotype occurred once. The rearrangement links TRBV7-9 to TRBJ2-3; tentative D call: TRBD1 (8 bases). The CDR3 consists of 16 residues. Germline V gene lookup returns CDR1 SEHNR and CDR2 FQNEAQ (reference sequence). Trimming removed 3 bases from V and 3 bases from J, with 16 bases in between. The CDR3 here is CASSFSDRGLTDTQYF. DNA for the CDR3: TGTGCCAGCAGCTTCTCCGACAGGGGACTAACAGATACGCAGTATTTT. Drawing the rest from reference TRBV7-9 and TRBJ2-3, the complete variable domain is DTGVSQNPRHKITKRGQNVTFRCDPISEHNRLYWYRQTLGQGPEFLTYFQNEAQLEKSRLLSDRFSAERPKGSFSTLEIQRTEQGDSAMYLCASSFSDRGLTDTQYFGPGTRLTVL.

This clonotype showed up many times. The J gene is TRBJ2-2, the V gene TRBV29-1, with unresolved D. Germline V lookup: CDR1 SQVTM, CDR2 ANQGSEA. The CDR3 has 15 amino acids. The germline V and J ends were trimmed by 0 bases and 4 bases, with 12 bases remaining between them. The CDR3 DNA follows: TGCAGCGTTGAAGATACGGGCTCGGGCACCGGGGAGCTGTTTTTT. Its protein is CSVEDTGSGTGELFF.